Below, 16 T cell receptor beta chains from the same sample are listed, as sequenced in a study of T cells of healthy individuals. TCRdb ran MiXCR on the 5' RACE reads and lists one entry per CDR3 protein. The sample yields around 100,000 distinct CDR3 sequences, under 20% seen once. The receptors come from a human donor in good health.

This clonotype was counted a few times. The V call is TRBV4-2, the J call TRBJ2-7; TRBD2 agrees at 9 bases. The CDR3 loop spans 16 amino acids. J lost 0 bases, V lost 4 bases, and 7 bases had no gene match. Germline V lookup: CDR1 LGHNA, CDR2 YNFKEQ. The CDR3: CASSRVAGEDSYEQYF. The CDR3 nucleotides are TGTGCCAGCAGCCGGGTAGCGGGGGAGGACTCCTACGAGCAGTACTTC.

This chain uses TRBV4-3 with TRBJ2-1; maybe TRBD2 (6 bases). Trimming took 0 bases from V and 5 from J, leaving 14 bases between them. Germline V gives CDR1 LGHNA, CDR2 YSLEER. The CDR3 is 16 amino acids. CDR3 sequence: CASSQDWTMPNNEQFF. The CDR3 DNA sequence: TGCGCCAGCAGCCAAGATTGGACTATGCCTAACAATGAGCAGTTCTTC.

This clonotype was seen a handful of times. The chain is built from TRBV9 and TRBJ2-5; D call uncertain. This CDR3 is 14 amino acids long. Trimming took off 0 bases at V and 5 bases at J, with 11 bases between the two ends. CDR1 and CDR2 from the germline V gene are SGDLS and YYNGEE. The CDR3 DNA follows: TGTGCCAGCAGCGTAGCCCCAGCGCGGGAGACCCAGTACTTC. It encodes CASSVAPARETQYF.

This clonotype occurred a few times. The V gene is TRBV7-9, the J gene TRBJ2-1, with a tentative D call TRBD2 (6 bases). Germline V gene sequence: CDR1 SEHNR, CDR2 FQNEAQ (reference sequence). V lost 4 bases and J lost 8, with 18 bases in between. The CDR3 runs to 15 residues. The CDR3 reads CASSSERARGYEQFF. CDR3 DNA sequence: TGTGCCAGCAGCTCGGAGCGGGCCCGGGGGTATGAGCAGTTCTTC.

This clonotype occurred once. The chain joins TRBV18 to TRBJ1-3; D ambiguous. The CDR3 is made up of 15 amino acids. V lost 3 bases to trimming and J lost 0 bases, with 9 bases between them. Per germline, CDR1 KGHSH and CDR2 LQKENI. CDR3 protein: CASSPTFGSGNTIYF. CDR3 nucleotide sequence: TGTGCCAGCTCACCGACATTCGGCTCTGGAAACACCATATATTTT.

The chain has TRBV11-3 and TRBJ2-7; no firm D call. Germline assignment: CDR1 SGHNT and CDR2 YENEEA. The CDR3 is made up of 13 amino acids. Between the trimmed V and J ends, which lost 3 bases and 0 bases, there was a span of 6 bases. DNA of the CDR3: TGTGCCAGCAGCTTGAGCGTCTCCTACGAGCAGTACTTC. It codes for CASSLSVSYEQYF.

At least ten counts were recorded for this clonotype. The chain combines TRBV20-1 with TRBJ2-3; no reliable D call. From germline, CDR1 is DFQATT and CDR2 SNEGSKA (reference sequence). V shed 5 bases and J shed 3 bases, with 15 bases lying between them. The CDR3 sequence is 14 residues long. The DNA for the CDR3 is TGCAGTGCTTGGGTGGGGTTTGGTACAGATACGCAGTATTTT. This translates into CSAWVGFGTDTQYF.

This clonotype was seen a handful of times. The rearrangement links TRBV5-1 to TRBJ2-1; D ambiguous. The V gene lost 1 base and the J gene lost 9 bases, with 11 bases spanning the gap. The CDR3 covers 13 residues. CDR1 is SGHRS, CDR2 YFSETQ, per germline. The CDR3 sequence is CASSLRYRGEQFF. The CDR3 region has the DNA TGCGCCAGCAGCTTGAGGTACCGAGGTGAGCAGTTCTTC. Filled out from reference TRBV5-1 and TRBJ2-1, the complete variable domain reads KAGVTQTPRYLIKTRGQQVTLSCSPISGHRSVSWYQQTPGQGLQFLFEYFSETQRNKGNFPGRFSGRQFSNSRSEMNVSTLELGDSALYLCASSLRYRGEQFFGPGTRLTVL.

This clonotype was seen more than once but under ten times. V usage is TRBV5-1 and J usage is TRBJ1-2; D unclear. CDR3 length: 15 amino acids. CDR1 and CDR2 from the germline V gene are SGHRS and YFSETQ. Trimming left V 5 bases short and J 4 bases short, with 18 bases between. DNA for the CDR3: TGCGCCAGCAGGCCAGCTACAACTACCTCCTATGGCTACACCTTC. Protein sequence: CASRPATTTSYGYTF.

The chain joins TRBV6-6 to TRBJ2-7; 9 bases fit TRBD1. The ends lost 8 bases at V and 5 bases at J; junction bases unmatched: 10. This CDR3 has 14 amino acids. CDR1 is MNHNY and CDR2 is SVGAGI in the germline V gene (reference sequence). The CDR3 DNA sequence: TGTGCCAGCGGATCCGGGACAGGGTCTGACGAGCAGTACTTC. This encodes CASGSGTGSDEQYF.

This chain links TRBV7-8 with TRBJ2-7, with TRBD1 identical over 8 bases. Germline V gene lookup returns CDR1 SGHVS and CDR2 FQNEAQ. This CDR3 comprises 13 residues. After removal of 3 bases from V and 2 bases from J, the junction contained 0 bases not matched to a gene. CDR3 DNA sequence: TGTGCCAGCAGCTTCAGGGGGCCCTACGAGCAGTACTTC. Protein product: CASSFRGPYEQYF.

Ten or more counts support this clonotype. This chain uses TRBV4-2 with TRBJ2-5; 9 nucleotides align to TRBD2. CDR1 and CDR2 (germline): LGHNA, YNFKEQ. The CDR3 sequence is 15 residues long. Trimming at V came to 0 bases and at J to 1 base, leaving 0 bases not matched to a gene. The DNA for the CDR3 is TGTGCCAGCAGCCAAGAGCGGGGGGGCCAAGAGACCCAGTACTTC. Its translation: CASSQERGGQETQYF.

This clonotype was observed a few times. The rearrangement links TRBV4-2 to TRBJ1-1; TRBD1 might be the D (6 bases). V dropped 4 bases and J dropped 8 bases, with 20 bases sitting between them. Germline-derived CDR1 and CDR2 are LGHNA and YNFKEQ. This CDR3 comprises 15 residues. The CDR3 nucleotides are TGTGCCAGCAGCCCCGCTCGCAGGGGAGTTGTAGAAGCTTTCTTT. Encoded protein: CASSPARRGVVEAFF.

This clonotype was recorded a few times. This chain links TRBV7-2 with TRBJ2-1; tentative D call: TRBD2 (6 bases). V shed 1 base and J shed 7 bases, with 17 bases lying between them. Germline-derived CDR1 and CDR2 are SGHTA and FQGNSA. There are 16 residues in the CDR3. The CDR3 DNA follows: TGTGCCAGCAGCTTAGTGGCGGGACTCAACCCTAATGAGCAGTTCTTC. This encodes CASSLVAGLNPNEQFF.

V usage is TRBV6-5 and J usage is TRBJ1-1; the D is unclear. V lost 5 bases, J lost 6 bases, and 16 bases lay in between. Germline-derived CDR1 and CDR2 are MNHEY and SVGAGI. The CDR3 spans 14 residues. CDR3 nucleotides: TGTGCCAGCAGTAGGTACATAGTCAACGCTGAAGCTTTCTTT. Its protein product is CASSRYIVNAEAFF.

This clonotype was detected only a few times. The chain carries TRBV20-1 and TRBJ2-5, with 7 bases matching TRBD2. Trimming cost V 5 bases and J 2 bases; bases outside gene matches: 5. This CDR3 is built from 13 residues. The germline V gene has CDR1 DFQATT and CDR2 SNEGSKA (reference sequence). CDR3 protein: CSALLAPQETQYF. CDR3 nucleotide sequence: TGCAGTGCTTTACTAGCGCCTCAAGAGACCCAGTACTTC.